Listed here are 11 T cell receptor beta chains from one sample, sequenced in a study of blood T cell repertoires in COVID-19. Data came from immunoSEQ multiplex PCR; TCRdb stores just in-frame clones and leaves some out. The data contain about 210,000 clones, 84% of them singletons. The specimen sequenced was peripheral blood. These receptors all come from a woman of 80 years or more with COVID-19, enrolled during active disease.

The chain uses TRBV11-2 and TRBJ1-5; no definite D call. The germline V and J ends were trimmed by 1 base and 3 bases, with 10 bases remaining between them. The CDR3 consists of 15 residues. The germline V gene has CDR1 SGHAT and CDR2 FQNNGV. In nucleotides, the CDR3 is TGTGCCAGCAGCTTAGGTGACACGTACAATCAGCCCCAGCATTTT. Translating gives CASSLGDTYNQPQHF.

This clone has only a few counts. J is TRBJ1-2 and V is TRBV5-1; a possible D gene is TRBD1 (6 bases). Trimming took off 4 bases at V and 4 bases at J, with 14 bases between the two ends. Germline V gives CDR1 SGHRS, CDR2 YFSETQ. The CDR3 is 14 residues long. This chain's CDR3 is CASSMDSSAYGYTF. DNA for the CDR3: TGCGCCAGCAGCATGGACAGCTCGGCCTATGGCTACACCTTC.

The chain has TRBV10-2 and TRBJ2-3, with D possibly being TRBD2 (5 bases). V lost 7 bases to trimming and J lost 0 bases, with 14 bases between them. The CDR3 length is 15 residues. CDR1 WSHSY and CDR2 SAAADI come from the germline V gene. The CDR3 here is CASTEGSASTDTQYF. The CDR3 nucleotides are TGCGCCAGCACCGAGGGTTCCGCTAGCACAGATACGCAGTATTTT.

The chain couples TRBV2 to TRBJ1-2, with D maybe TRBD1 (6 bases). V was trimmed by 5 bases and J by 7 bases, leaving 17 bases between them. The CDR3 extends over 14 amino acids. Germline V gene sequence: CDR1 SNHLY, CDR2 FYNNEI. CDR3 sequence (DNA): TGTGCCAGCAGTAAAGAGCAGGGGATTGGTGGCTACACCTTC. Amino acids: CASSKEQGIGGYTF.

J is TRBJ1-4 and V is TRBV10-3; 8 bases match TRBD1. The germline CDR1 and CDR2 sequences are ENHRY and SYGVKD. The CDR3 consists of 19 residues. The trim removed 7 bases at V and 1 base at J, leaving 17 bases unmatched. The CDR3 is CAIMGVGQAGYRTNEKLFF. In nucleotides, the CDR3 is TGTGCCATCATGGGGGTGGGACAGGCGGGCTATAGAACTAATGAAAAACTGTTTTTT.

CDR3 sequence: CASSPPGQGSNGYTF. CDR3 bases: TGTGCCAGCAGCCCGCCGGGACAGGGCTCTAATGGCTACACCTTC. This chain uses TRBV7-9 with TRBJ1-2; TRBD1 aligns across 9 bases. Looked up from germline, CDR1 is SEHNR and CDR2 is FQNEAQ (reference sequence). V trimming: 5 bases; J trimming: 6 bases; junction bases outside the gene matches: 10. This CDR3 is 15 amino acids long.

This chain links TRBV6-5 with TRBJ1-2; D possibly corresponds to TRBD1 (5 bases). The germline V gene has CDR1 MNHEY and CDR2 SVGAGI. This CDR3 has 14 amino acids. Trimming stripped 7 bases from V and 1 base from J, with 13 bases between. The CDR3 loop reads CASTSLGGNYGYTF. CDR3 in DNA: TGTGCCAGCACCTCTTTGGGGGGTAACTATGGCTACACCTTC.

The chain has TRBV2 and TRBJ2-3; 9 positions match TRBD2. V shed 7 bases and J 6 bases; nucleotides not matched to a gene: 8. From germline, CDR1 is SNHLY and CDR2 FYNNEI. The CDR3 has 14 amino acids. CDR3 loop: CASIRGAGGDTQYF. The CDR3, as DNA: TGTGCCAGCATCCGGGGAGCGGGGGGCGATACGCAGTATTTT.

CDR3 coding DNA: TGTGCCAGCAGTTACGACAGGATTTATGGCTACACCTTC. Its translation: CASSYDRIYGYTF. The V call is TRBV6-5, the J call TRBJ1-2; possible D gene TRBD1, 6 bases. V lost 2 bases and J 5 bases, leaving 9 bases between the germline ends. The CDR3 contains 13 residues. Germline CDR1 is MNHEY and CDR2 is SVGAGI.

The chain couples TRBV5-4 to TRBJ1-4; D ambiguous. Trimming stripped 4 bases from V and 4 bases from J, with 20 bases between. CDR3 length: 17 residues. In germline, CDR1 is SGHNT, CDR2 YYREEE (reference sequence). CDR3 sequence reads: CASSPDGGMGNNEKLFF. The CDR3 DNA sequence: TGTGCCAGCAGCCCGGACGGAGGAATGGGAAATAATGAAAAACTGTTTTTT. Full variable domain (remainder filled in from reference TRBV5-4 and TRBJ1-4): ETGVTQSPTHLIKTRGQQVTLRCSSQSGHNTVSWYQQALGQGPQFIFQYYREEENGRGNFPPRFSGLQFPNYSSELNVNALELDDSALYLCASSPDGGMGNNEKLFFGSGTQLSVL.

V is TRBV4-1 and J is TRBJ1-5; 10 bases align to TRBD1. The CDR3 sequence is 16 residues long. CDR1 is MGHRA, CDR2 YSYEKL, per germline. V was pared by 1 base and J by 9 bases, with 9 bases of the junction left unmatched. CDR3 in DNA: TGCGCCAGCAGCCAAGTGACGGGACAGGGGCTTTGGCCCCAGCATTTT. As protein: CASSQVTGQGLWPQHF.